The TCR beta chain described here comes from a study of Ad26.COV2.S vaccination and SARS-CoV-2 variants. Study background: Dosing was one shot or two shots 56 days apart.

Study-level results: Reports say spike-specific CD8+ and CD4+ T cell responses covered substantial breadth after vaccination. Comparable non-spike TCR breadth was observed in vaccine and placebo recipients.

Generated by immunoSEQ multiplex PCR, the TCRdb table keeps only in-frame clones and is missing some. Here the sample spans around 340,000 clones, 88% being singletons. Regarding treatment: around 19 received Ad26.COV2.S at low or high dose, single or two shots; several received placebo; per-sample allocation not given. Day 63 following the first vaccine or placebo injection was when the samples were taken. Per the germline V gene, CDR1 is GTSNPN and CDR2 is SVGIG (reference sequence). The CDR3 runs 13 residues. J was trimmed by 4 bases and V by 4 bases; bases with no gene match: 4. On this clone itself: Antigen unknown.

The V gene is TRBV30, the J gene TRBJ1-5, with 7 nucleotides matching TRBD1. The input for sequencing was peripheral blood, taken in a trial of Ad26.COV2.S vaccine versus placebo. This receptor was taken from a person between 18 and 60 years old who received the Ad26.COV2.S COVID-19 vaccine or a placebo. CDR3 nucleotides: TGTGCCTGGAAGGGGACAGCAAATCAGCCCCAGCATTTT. Amino acids: CAWKGTANQPQHF.